This is a list of T cell receptor beta chains from one sample in a study of shared clonotypes between healthy human individuals. Assay used: immunoSEQ multiplex PCR; TCRdb lists only in-frame clones, some missing. Found here are over 1.5 million clones, around 98% of them singletons; the top ten hold about 0.45%. Sample: naive CD4+ T cells sorted from blood. The origin of the receptors is a man aged 25 to 45 in good health. Each CDR3 is given with its conserved first and last residue. The order of the fields is V gene, D gene, clone size, J gene, CDR3 DNA, CDR3 protein. D genes are given only for firm matches. For some rows the clone size is stated as once, few or many, or as a class when expanded; others skip it.

TRBV19	TRBD1	NA	TRBJ2-3	TGTGCCAGTCGGGACAGCTCAAGGGGCACAGATACGCAGTATTTT	CASRDSSRGTDTQYF
TRBV19	NA	once	TRBJ1-4	TGTGCCACTCGGGAGTGGGGATATGAAAAACTGTTTTTT	CATREWGYEKLFF
TRBV28	NA	once	TRBJ2-7	TGTGCCAGCAGGGCACCATCCTACGAGCAGTACTTC	CASRAPSYEQYF
TRBV18	NA	NA	TRBJ2-5	TGTGCCAGCTCTCCATCGAGTGTCCGGGAGACCCAGTACTTC	CASSPSSVRETQYF
TRBV5-1	NA	once	TRBJ2-2	TGCGCCAGCAACAAGAACACCGGGGAGCTGTTTTTT	CASNKNTGELFF
TRBV6-6	NA	NA	TRBJ1-2	TGTGCCAGCACCACACCGACATATGGCTACACCTTC	CASTTPTYGYTF
TRBV6-5	TRBD2	NA	TRBJ2-7	TGTGCCAGCAGTTACTCGGAGCTAGCGGCAGGGCAGTACTTC	CASSYSELAAGQYF
TRBV2	TRBD2	NA	TRBJ2-7	TGTGCCAGCATCGGAATAGCGGGAGGCCACTACGAGCAGTACTTC	CASIGIAGGHYEQYF
TRBV2	TRBD1	few	TRBJ1-4	TGTGCCTCCCGGGACAGAGATGAAAAACTGTTTTTT	CASRDRDEKLFF
TRBV19	TRBD2	NA	TRBJ2-1	TGTGCCAGTATATCCCCTCTAGCGGGAGGAGGCGGTGAGCAGTTCTTC	CASISPLAGGGGEQFF
TRBV15	NA	NA	TRBJ2-5	TGTGCCACCAGCAGACAAGAGACCCAGTACTTC	CATSRQETQYF
TRBV9	NA	NA	TRBJ2-3	TGTGCCAGCAGCGTAGGCAGTTACCCTAGCACAGATACGCAGTATTTT	CASSVGSYPSTDTQYF
TRBV5-1	NA	once	TRBJ2-2	TGCGCCAGCAGCTTAGAGTCGGGGGTCGGGGAGCTGTTTTTT	CASSLESGVGELFF
TRBV6-5	NA	NA	TRBJ1-1	TGTGCCAGCAGTTGGAGAATGAACACTGAAGCTTTCTTT	CASSWRMNTEAFF